This section outlines one T cell receptor (beta chain) sequence together with its context. These data belong to a study of blood T cell repertoires in COVID-19. The junction had 9 bases not matched to a gene; V was cut back by 6 bases and J by 7 bases. This CDR3 has 13 residues. Some clones are missing from TCRdb's copy, which holds only in-frame ones; the method was immunoSEQ multiplex PCR. The table has around 340,000 clones, 88% seen once; the top ten hold about 0.94%. The chain has TRBV12-3 or TRBV12-4 and TRBJ2-7; 7 bases align to TRBD1. Input material: PBMCs or T cells enriched from blood (not recorded which). The TCR comes from a woman aged 30 to 39 who had been exposed to COVID-19. As DNA, the CDR3 is TGTGCCAGCAGCTCGTCAGGGGGTGGAGAGCAGTACTTC. Translated, it gives CASSSSGGGEQYF.